The 28 T cell receptor beta chains reported below all come from one sample, sequenced in a study of T-cell memory formation after mild COVID-19. A single record per CDR3 protein comes from TCRdb applying MiXCR to the 5' RACE reads. The repertoire includes about 50,000 distinct CDR3 sequences, roughly 9% of them detected once, and 12% sits in the top ten. Sequencing was done on a sample of PBMCs or a T cell subset sorted from them (not recorded which). The receptors were gathered from an adult woman who had mild COVID-19 (a few samples of this study predate the infection). Cell type and time point are not known.

In its sample, this clonotype was seen many times. The chain combines TRBV11-2 with TRBJ2-7; D possibly corresponds to TRBD2 (6 bases). The germline gives CDR1 SGHAT, CDR2 FQNNGV. The CDR3 has 15 amino acids. V gave up 8 bases and J gave up 4 bases, with 21 bases separating them. Here the CDR3 DNA reads TGTGCCAGCGACCAGAGCGCAATGGGGACTTACGAGCAGTACTTC. Translated, it gives CASDQSAMGTYEQYF.

The sample holds many counts of this clonotype. This chain connects TRBV5-1 to TRBJ2-3, with D maybe TRBD2 (5 bases). The germline V gene encodes CDR1 SGHRS and CDR2 YFSETQ. The CDR3 length is 15 residues. The V end was cut by 3 bases, the J end by 2 bases, with 13 bases between. The CDR3 DNA is TGCGCCAGCAGCTGGTGGCTAGCCGACACAGATACGCAGTATTTT. This gives the protein CASSWWLADTDTQYF.

In this sample, this clonotype turned up many times. The V and J genes are TRBV6-2 or TRBV6-3 and TRBJ2-7; D ambiguous. CDR1 MNHEY and CDR2 SVGEGT come from the germline V gene. V was cut by 5 bases and J by 1 base, with 3 bases left in between. This CDR3 has 11 amino acids. The CDR3: CASSTSYEQYF. The CDR3 bases are TGTGCCAGCAGTACGTCCTACGAGCAGTACTTC.

This chain links TRBV12-3 or TRBV12-4 with TRBJ2-7, with 8 positions matching TRBD2. CDR3 length: 13 amino acids. V gave up 4 bases and J gave up 2 bases; unmatched junction bases: 1. In DNA form, the CDR3 reads TGTGCCAGCAGTTCACTAGCGGCCTACGAGCAGTACTTC. It codes for CASSSLAAYEQYF.

The sample holds a few counts of this clonotype. V usage is TRBV30 and J usage is TRBJ1-1; the D is unclear. Germline V gives CDR1 GTSNPN, CDR2 SVGIG (reference sequence). This CDR3 region has 11 residues. V was trimmed by 4 bases and J by 11 bases, leaving 14 bases between them. The CDR3 DNA reads TGTGCCTGGATTTTTGCGAGTCGGGCTTTCTTT. Translation: CAWIFASRAFF.

There are many counts of this clonotype. CDR3 sequence (DNA): TGCAGTGCTTCCAGGACTAGGAACTACGAGCAGTACTTC. Translating gives CSASRTRNYEQYF. This chain joins TRBV20-1 and TRBJ2-7, with 7 bases identical to TRBD2. Germline CDR1 DFQATT, CDR2 SNEGSKA (reference sequence). The CDR3 runs to 13 residues. V lost 5 bases to trimming and J lost 3 bases; unmatched junction nucleotides: 7.

In this sample, this clonotype turned up many times. The rearrangement links TRBV25-1 to TRBJ2-2, with D possibly TRBD2 on 6 matching bases. Germline loops: CDR1 MGHDK, CDR2 SYGVNS. Trimming cost V 4 bases and J 0 bases, with 12 bases left between them. The CDR3 is made up of 16 amino acids. The CDR3 DNA reads TGTGCCAGCAGTGGGGTAGCGGAACCGAACACCGGGGAGCTGTTTTTT. It yields the protein CASSGVAEPNTGELFF.

The chain recombines TRBV6-2 or TRBV6-3 with TRBJ1-1; 8 bases are shared with TRBD1. Trimming cost V 5 bases and J 2 bases; bases outside gene matches: 16. CDR1 and CDR2 (germline): MNHEY, SVGEGT. The CDR3 is made up of 18 amino acids. The CDR3 DNA is TGTGCCAGCAGTCCCCGGGACAGGTTGATAAAATCAAACACTGAAGCTTTCTTT. Its protein product is CASSPRDRLIKSNTEAFF.

The chain employs TRBV5-8 and TRBJ1-2; D is ambiguous. The V gene's germline CDR1 is SGHTS and CDR2 YDEGEE. The CDR3 has 14 amino acids. Trimming took 0 bases from V and 5 from J, leaving 11 bases between them. CDR3: CASSLVSEAYGYTF. The DNA for the CDR3 is TGTGCCAGCAGCTTGGTTTCAGAGGCTTATGGCTACACCTTC.

This clonotype was picked up many times. The rearrangement uses TRBV5-4 and TRBJ1-4, with D unclear. Looked up from germline, CDR1 is SGHNT and CDR2 is YYREEE (reference sequence). V gave up 0 bases and J gave up 4 bases, with 7 bases separating them. The CDR3 loop spans 14 amino acids. The CDR3 nucleotides read TGTGCCAGCAGCTTGGGGCAGAATAATGAAAAACTGTTTTTT. Its translation is CASSLGQNNEKLFF.

This clonotype came up a few times. The chain carries TRBV29-1 and TRBJ1-3; D unresolved. The length of the CDR3 is 16 residues. CDR1 SQVTM and CDR2 ANQGSEA come from the germline V gene. Trimming removed 7 bases from V and 0 bases from J, with 19 bases in between. The CDR3 nucleotides are TGCAGCGCCACGGAGGCGGGCTTAAGCTCTGGAAACACCATATATTTT. Encoded protein: CSATEAGLSSGNTIYF.

The chain joins TRBV20-1 to TRBJ2-1; D is unresolved. The germline V gene encodes CDR1 DFQATT and CDR2 SNEGSKA (reference sequence). The ends were cut back, 3 bases at V and 8 bases at J, with 14 bases in the middle. The CDR3 is 13 amino acids. The CDR3 here is CSARVGLVDEQFF. The CDR3 DNA sequence: TGCAGTGCTAGGGTCGGGCTAGTGGATGAGCAGTTCTTC.

This clonotype was counted a few times. The chain is built from TRBV5-1 and TRBJ1-6; 8 positions match TRBD1. CDR1 is SGHRS, CDR2 YFSETQ, per germline. The CDR3 runs 14 residues. J was trimmed by 9 bases and V by 1 base; bases with no gene match: 3. The CDR3 spells CASSLTGGGSPLHF. CDR3 nucleotides: TGCGCCAGCAGCTTGACAGGGGGAGGTTCACCCCTCCACTTT.

In this sample, this clonotype turned up a few times. The J gene is TRBJ1-5, the V gene TRBV20-1; unclear D gene. The V gene lost 6 bases and the J gene lost 2 bases, with 20 bases spanning the gap. This CDR3 has 16 residues. The germline V gene has CDR1 DFQATT and CDR2 SNEGSKA (reference sequence). CDR3 sequence: CSALGSGTWGNQPQHF. Written as DNA, the CDR3 is TGCAGTGCCCTAGGGTCGGGAACGTGGGGCAATCAGCCCCAGCATTTT.

In its sample, this clonotype was seen a few times. The chain uses TRBV5-1 and TRBJ2-3, with TRBD1 matching 7 bases. J lost 4 bases, V lost 4 bases, and 9 bases had no gene match. Germline V gene sequence: CDR1 SGHRS, CDR2 YFSETQ. The CDR3 is made up of 15 amino acids. CDR3 DNA sequence: TGCGCCAGCAGCCCCGGGACAGCATTAGCAGATACGCAGTATTTT. This sequence encodes CASSPGTALADTQYF.

This sequence joins TRBV20-1 and TRBJ2-1; the match to TRBD2 covers 14 bases. This CDR3 contains 17 residues. Trimming at V came to 7 bases and at J to 4 bases, leaving 12 bases not matched to a gene. Germline-derived CDR1 and CDR2 are DFQATT and SNEGSKA (reference sequence). CDR3 amino acids: CSGVPGTSGRTYNEQFF. The CDR3 DNA sequence: TGCAGTGGGGTCCCGGGGACTAGCGGGAGAACTTACAATGAGCAGTTCTTC.

This clonotype was observed many times. V and J are TRBV5-1 and TRBJ2-7, with TRBD2 identical over 7 bases. V shed 4 bases and J 4 bases; nucleotides not matched to a gene: 8. The V gene's germline CDR1 is SGHRS and CDR2 YFSETQ. The CDR3 contains 14 residues. The DNA for the CDR3 is TGCGCCAGCAGCCCCGAAGGGACTAAATACGAGCAGTACTTC. Its translation: CASSPEGTKYEQYF.

The chain uses TRBV19 and TRBJ1-2; 8 nucleotides line up with TRBD1. The CDR3 has 13 residues. V gave up 6 bases and J gave up 5 bases; unmatched junction bases: 5. Germline CDR1 and CDR2: LNHDA and SQIVND (reference sequence). Here the CDR3 reads CASRPGGSYGYTF. The DNA for the CDR3 is TGTGCCAGTAGACCAGGGGGCTCATATGGCTACACCTTC.

The rearrangement links TRBV27 to TRBJ1-2, with D uncertain. The length of the CDR3 is 15 residues. The V end lost 2 bases, the J end lost 1 base, and 11 bases lay between the germline ends. Germline values: CDR1 MNHEY, CDR2 SMNVEV (reference sequence). The CDR3 spells CASSLAFRVNYGYTF. The CDR3 coding sequence is TGTGCCAGCAGTTTAGCCTTCCGGGTTAACTATGGCTACACCTTC.

This clonotype was observed at least ten times. This rearrangement joins TRBV7-6 to TRBJ2-4, with TRBD2 matching 8 bases. After removal of 2 bases from V and 0 bases from J, the junction contained 0 bases not matched to a gene. From germline, CDR1 is SGHVS and CDR2 FNYEAQ. This CDR3 is built from 15 residues. The CDR3 reads CASSLLAGAKNIQYF. The CDR3 DNA reads TGTGCCAGCAGCTTACTAGCGGGAGCCAAAAACATTCAGTACTTC.

In this sample, this clonotype turned up a few times. The gene calls are TRBV20-1 and TRBJ2-3, with 7 bases that match TRBD1. The CDR3 has 15 residues. V lost 5 bases, J lost 2 bases, and 10 bases stayed unmatched. Germline V lookup: CDR1 DFQATT, CDR2 SNEGSKA (reference sequence). The chain's CDR3 is CSASRGLLTTDTQYF. The DNA of the CDR3 is TGCAGTGCTTCGAGGGGGCTACTTACCACAGATACGCAGTATTTT.

This chain connects TRBV12-3 or TRBV12-4 to TRBJ2-7; D tentatively reads TRBD1 or TRBD2 (5 bases each). The CDR3 runs 14 residues. V lost 5 bases to trimming and J lost 0 bases, with 11 bases between them. The CDR3 DNA is TGTGCCAGCAGTCTGGGACCGAACTCCTACGAGCAGTACTTC. Protein product: CASSLGPNSYEQYF.

This chain joins TRBV7-8 and TRBJ1-1; D is unresolved. Trimming took 7 bases from V and 0 from J, leaving 9 bases between them. The CDR3 length is 13 residues. Germline lookup yields CDR1 SGHVS and CDR2 FQNEAQ. Here the CDR3 reads CASTLFVNTEAFF. In nucleotides, the CDR3 is TGTGCCAGCACCCTTTTCGTGAACACTGAAGCTTTCTTT.

Ten or more counts support this clonotype. The chain's CDR3 is CASSLEGWGQNSYEQYF. In nucleotides, the CDR3 is TGCGCCAGCAGCTTGGAGGGGTGGGGACAGAACTCCTACGAGCAGTACTTC. The rearrangement uses TRBV5-1 and TRBJ2-7; TRBD1 matches at 7 bases. CDR1 is SGHRS and CDR2 is YFSETQ in the germline V gene. The CDR3 is made up of 17 amino acids. V lost 0 bases, J lost 0 bases, and 9 bases stayed unmatched.

The chain has TRBV5-5 and TRBJ1-1, with unresolved D. V dropped 2 bases and J dropped 3 bases, with 11 bases sitting between them. CDR3 length: 14 residues. CDR1 and CDR2 from the germline V gene are SGHKS and YYEKEE (reference sequence). For the CDR3, the DNA is TGTGCCAGCAGCTTACGGCGCGGCGACACTGAAGCTTTCTTT. It codes for CASSLRRGDTEAFF.

The chain employs TRBV18 and TRBJ1-1; 7 nucleotides align to TRBD1. Germline V gene lookup returns CDR1 KGHSH and CDR2 LQKENI. The V gene end was trimmed by 3 bases and the J gene end by 7 bases; junction bases not matched to a gene: 2. This CDR3 has 12 residues. The CDR3 region is CASSPGQHEAFF. CDR3 DNA sequence: TGTGCCAGCTCACCGGGACAGCATGAAGCTTTCTTT.

This clonotype was observed a few times. The V gene is TRBV6-2 or TRBV6-3, the J gene TRBJ2-6; no definite D call. Trimming cost V 6 bases and J 0 bases, with 9 bases left between them. Germline-derived CDR1 and CDR2 are MNHEY and SVGEGT. This CDR3 comprises 15 residues. CDR3 in DNA: TGTGCCAGCAGCTCCGCCGGCTCTGGGGCCAACGTCCTGACTTTC. Translated, it gives CASSSAGSGANVLTF.

The chain carries TRBV4-2 and TRBJ1-1; no clear D gene. The ends were cut back, 3 bases at V and 1 base at J, with 9 bases in the middle. This CDR3 is 14 amino acids long. Germline CDR1 LGHNA, CDR2 YNFKEQ. The CDR3 protein is CASSHLGSNTEAFF. DNA for the CDR3: TGTGCCAGCAGCCACCTTGGTTCGAACACTGAAGCTTTCTTT.